The T cell receptor (beta chain) described here comes from a study of cytomegalovirus exposure and HLA in healthy donors. In the PCR, 60 Vbeta and 13 Jbeta primers were used. Clones were read by immunoSEQ multiplex PCR, and TCRdb kept only the in-frame ones, dropping some. The table shows fewer than 150,000 clones, with 77% occurring only once. Source material: PBMCs. The source is a woman between 50 and 59 years old in good health and CMV-seronegative.

The CDR3 region is CASSPWGGSYNSPLHF. CDR3 in DNA: TGTGCCAGCAGCCCTTGGGGGGGATCCTATAATTCACCCCTCCACTTT. V and J are TRBV5-6 and TRBJ1-6; TRBD1 might be the D (5 bases). The CDR3 is 16 residues long. Looked up from germline, CDR1 is SGHDT and CDR2 is YYEEEE. Trimming removed 4 bases from V and 1 base from J, with 12 bases in between.